Shown below are 21 T cell receptor beta chains from a single sample sequenced in a study of cytomegalovirus exposure and HLA in healthy donors. Both 60 Vbeta primers and 13 Jbeta primers went into the PCR. TCRdb keeps only in-frame clones here, not all; method: immunoSEQ multiplex PCR. The repertoire has approximately 130,000 clones, 77% of them found once; the top ten carry under 6.5%. The sequencing input was PBMCs. These receptors originate from a young man in good health and CMV-seropositive.

This clone was counted a single time. This chain links TRBV11-2 with TRBJ1-2; TRBD1 matches 8 bases. CDR3 size: 16 residues. The junction had 10 bases not matched to a gene; V was cut back by 1 base and J by 6 bases. Per germline, CDR1 SGHAT and CDR2 FQNNGV. CDR3 in DNA: TGTGCCAGCAGCTTAGGGTCTGGGGGACAGGCCCATGGCTACACCTTC. Translating it yields CASSLGSGGQAHGYTF.

This chain connects TRBV6-1 to TRBJ1-5; D is unclear. CDR3 length: 11 residues. V gave up 8 bases and J gave up 0 bases, with 2 bases separating them. Germline V gives CDR1 MNHNS, CDR2 SASEGT. CDR3 in amino acids: CASYSNQPQHF. CDR3 DNA: TGTGCCAGCTATAGCAATCAGCCCCAGCATTTT.

The rearrangement joins TRBV7-9 to TRBJ2-7; no clear D. Trimming shortened V by 1 base and J by 4 bases, and 11 bases separated the two germline ends. Germline lookup yields CDR1 SEHNR and CDR2 FQNEAQ (reference sequence). The CDR3 is made up of 14 amino acids. CDR3 amino acids: CASSLDPTLYEQYF. The CDR3 bases are TGTGCCAGCAGCTTAGATCCTACTCTATACGAGCAGTACTTC.

This clone was found many times. The chain employs TRBV4-1 and TRBJ1-2; TRBD1 agrees at 7 bases. Germline V gene sequence: CDR1 MGHRA, CDR2 YSYEKL. This CDR3 is 15 amino acids long. With V trimmed by 4 bases and J by 0 bases, 5 bases remained unmatched. The CDR3 DNA reads as TGCGCCAGCAGCCCCGACAGGGATTCTAACTATGGCTACACCTTC. Protein sequence: CASSPDRDSNYGYTF.

The chain uses TRBV19 and TRBJ1-2; D possibly corresponds to TRBD1 (6 bases). Germline CDR1 is LNHDA and CDR2 is SQIVND (reference sequence). This CDR3 has 16 amino acids. Trimming removed 5 bases from V and 8 bases from J, with 24 bases in between. CDR3 sequence: CASSSELGALFIGYTF. In DNA form, the CDR3 reads TGTGCCAGTAGTTCGGAACTGGGGGCATTGTTTATCGGCTACACCTTC.

The V and J genes are TRBV18 and TRBJ1-2, with 7 bases that match TRBD1. V shed 1 base, J shed 11 bases, and the junction held 7 bases outside the gene matches. Germline V gives CDR1 KGHSH, CDR2 LQKENI. This CDR3 comprises 13 residues. The CDR3 sequence is CASSPRGTVPYTF. In DNA, the CDR3 is TGTGCCAGCTCACCACGGGGGACAGTCCCTTACACCTTC. Using reference TRBV18 and TRBJ1-2 for the parts outside the CDR3, the full variable domain is NAGVMQNPRHLVRRRGQEARLRCSPMKGHSHVYWYRQLPEEGLKFMVYLQKENIIDESGMPKERFSAEFPKEGPSILRIQQVVRGDSAAYFCASSPRGTVPYTFGSGTRLTVV.

V gene TRBV6-5 combines with J gene TRBJ2-1; possible D gene TRBD1, 5 bases. Trimming removed 7 bases at V and 8 bases at J, with 12 bases between. Germline assignment: CDR1 MNHEY and CDR2 SVGAGI. The CDR3 length is 12 residues. CDR3 nucleotide sequence: TGTGCCAGCACGAGCAGGGCCTATGAGCAGTTCTTC. The encoded protein is CASTSRAYEQFF.

V gene TRBV6-5 combines with J gene TRBJ2-1; 7 positions match TRBD2. Germline values: CDR1 MNHEY, CDR2 SVGAGI. The CDR3 length is 16 residues. J lost 5 bases, V lost 4 bases, and 11 bases had no gene match. The CDR3 reads CASSCSSFAGDNEQFF. CDR3 DNA sequence: TGTGCCAGCAGTTGCTCCTCCTTCGCGGGGGACAATGAGCAGTTCTTC.

On this clone itself: At one boundary the junction diverges from the germline segment, which might be a read error. As DNA, the CDR3 is TGTGCCAGCAGTTATTCCAAAATCACGGTCTTT. It encodes CASSYSKITVF. The V call is TRBV6-5, the J call TRBJ1-1; D is ambiguous. Germline V CDR1 and CDR2: MNHEY, SVGAGI. This CDR3 contains 11 residues.

CDR3 residues: CASQDRGETQYF. The CDR3 region has the DNA TGTGCCAGCCAGGACAGGGGAGAGACCCAGTACTTC. The chain joins TRBV2 to TRBJ2-5; 9 bases align to TRBD1. Germline V lookup: CDR1 SNHLY, CDR2 FYNNEI. The J segment lost 4 bases and the V segment lost 8 bases, leaving 2 bases of the junction unmatched. The CDR3 is 12 amino acids.

In this sample, this clone turned up once. V usage is TRBV7-6 and J usage is TRBJ2-1; a possible D gene is TRBD2 (6 bases). Germline V lookup: CDR1 SGHVS, CDR2 FNYEAQ. This CDR3 has 15 residues. Trimming stripped 5 bases from V and 3 bases from J, with 14 bases between. DNA for the CDR3: TGTGCCAGCAGCCGGGGACGGGAGAACTACAATGAGCAGTTCTTC. Translation: CASSRGRENYNEQFF.

The V and J genes are TRBV15 and TRBJ2-5; unclear D gene. This CDR3 has 12 residues. Germline CDR1 reads LNHNV; CDR2 reads YYDKDF (reference sequence). V dropped 0 bases and J dropped 11 bases, with 10 bases sitting between them. The chain's CDR3 is CATSRDRSRQYF. The CDR3 DNA is TGTGCCACCAGCAGAGATAGGTCGAGGCAGTACTTC. The full variable domain, completed using reference TRBV15 and TRBJ2-5, is DAMVIQNPRYQVTQFGKPVTLSCSQTLNHNVMYWYQQKSSQAPKLLFHYYDKDFNNEADTPDNFQSRRPNTSFCFLDIRSPGLGDTAMYLCATSRDRSRQYFGPGTRLLVL.

The V and J genes are TRBV30 and TRBJ1-2, with D maybe TRBD1 (6 bases). V lost 5 bases to trimming and J lost 9 bases, with 16 bases between them. The CDR3 length is 12 residues. CDR1 and CDR2 (germline): GTSNPN, SVGIG (reference sequence). CDR3 in amino acids: CAWGGHSDRYTF. The CDR3, as DNA: TGTGCCTGGGGGGGACACTCCGACCGCTACACCTTC. Drawing the rest from reference TRBV30 and TRBJ1-2, the complete variable domain is SQTIHQWPATLVQPVGSPLSLECTVEGTSNPNLYWYRQAAGRGLQLLFYSVGIGQISSEVPQNLSASRPQDRQFILSSKKLLLSDSGFYLCAWGGHSDRYTFGSGTRLTVV.

CDR3 region: CASIRQGGAETQYF. The CDR3 nucleotides read TGTGCCAGCATAAGACAGGGTGGGGCGGAGACCCAGTACTTC. V is TRBV7-9 and J is TRBJ2-5, with 7 positions matching TRBD1. The CDR3 runs to 14 residues. Germline CDR1 and CDR2: SEHNR and FQNEAQ (reference sequence). V lost 7 bases to trimming and J lost 5 bases; unmatched junction nucleotides: 10.

This chain connects TRBV5-4 to TRBJ2-7; 7 bases line up with TRBD1. Germline CDR1 SGHNT, CDR2 YYREEE (reference sequence). The V and J ends lost 1 base and 0 bases, in that order; junction bases with no gene match: 7. This CDR3 has 16 residues. The CDR3 reads CASSLWDSEYSYEQYF. The CDR3, as DNA: TGTGCCAGCAGCTTGTGGGACAGCGAATACTCCTACGAGCAGTACTTC.

The chain is built from TRBV2 and TRBJ1-2, with 8 bases aligning to TRBD1. The CDR3 runs to 13 residues. The V segment lost 6 bases and the J segment 7 bases; nucleotides outside the gene matches: 7. Per germline, CDR1 SNHLY and CDR2 FYNNEI. The CDR3 sequence: CASSRTGIGGYTF. The CDR3 DNA reads TGTGCCAGCAGCCGGACAGGGATAGGTGGCTACACCTTC.

This CDR3 reads CASSDDEGTGMLWGELFF. Here the CDR3 DNA reads TGTGCCAGCAGCGATGACGAAGGGACAGGGATGTTGTGGGGGGAGCTGTTTTTT. This rearrangement joins TRBV9 to TRBJ2-2; 9 nucleotides line up with TRBD1. Germline trimming cut 3 bases from V and 8 bases from J; bases unmatched to any gene: 17. The CDR3 is 18 amino acids. Germline-derived CDR1 and CDR2 are SGDLS and YYNGEE. The variable domain in full, completed from reference TRBV9 and TRBJ2-2, reads DSGVTQTPKHLITATGQRVTLRCSPRSGDLSVYWYQQSLDQGLQFLIQYYNGEERAKGNILERFSAQQFPDLHSELNLSSLELGDSALYFCASSDDEGTGMLWGELFFGEGSRLTVL.

The chain has TRBV15 and TRBJ2-5; no definite D call. There are 16 residues in the CDR3. The V end lost 1 base, the J end lost 3 bases, and 15 bases lay between the germline ends. CDR1 is LNHNV and CDR2 is YYDKDF in the germline V gene (reference sequence). CDR3 coding DNA: TGTGCCACCAGCAGAGCCCCACGCGCGATCAAAGAGACCCAGTACTTC. This codes for CATSRAPRAIKETQYF.

The rearrangement uses TRBV4-2 and TRBJ2-1, with 7 bases that match TRBD2. Losses at the gene ends were 3 bases for V and 0 bases for J; bases not matched to a gene: 8. CDR1 and CDR2 from the germline V gene are LGHNA and YNFKEQ. This CDR3 contains 17 residues. The CDR3 DNA reads TGTGCCAGCAGCCAGTCGCTAGCGGCGAGCTCCTACAATGAGCAGTTCTTC. Its translation is CASSQSLAASSYNEQFF.

The chain recombines TRBV18 with TRBJ2-5; 8 nucleotides align to TRBD1. The CDR3 has 15 residues. Germline CDR1 reads KGHSH; CDR2 reads LQKENI. J lost 0 bases, V lost 3 bases, and 3 bases had no gene match. This CDR3 reads CASSPRQGYQETQYF. CDR3 nucleotide sequence: TGTGCCAGCTCACCGAGACAGGGGTACCAAGAGACCCAGTACTTC.

This sequence joins TRBV6-6 and TRBJ1-1, with no clear D. CDR1 and CDR2 (germline): MNHNY, SVGAGI (reference sequence). There are 12 residues in the CDR3. Trimming left V 0 bases short and J 6 bases short, with 5 bases between. The CDR3, as DNA: TGTGCCAGCAGTTACTCGGGCGCTGAAGCTTTCTTT. Its protein product is CASSYSGAEAFF.